Presented here are 22 T cell receptor beta chains from one specimen sequenced in a study of T-cell reconstitution after alpha-beta-depleted transplantation in children. Unique molecular identifiers were used in preparing the TCRbeta library. One entry per CDR3 protein, called by TCRdb with MiXCR from the PCR reads. The sample carries about 610,000 distinct CDR3 sequences, more than 9% recorded once. Here the sequenced sample was PBMCs from the stem cell graft donor, taken from the stem cell graft. The receptors stem from a human donor who donated a stem cell graft to a child with acute myeloid leukemia.

This clonotype has a count of ten or more. This rearrangement joins TRBV9 to TRBJ2-4; a weak D match, TRBD1 (5 bases). This CDR3 is built from 15 residues. V shed 3 bases and J shed 5 bases, with 15 bases lying between them. Germline values: CDR1 SGDLS, CDR2 YYNGEE. The CDR3 spells CASSGSLGPENIQYF. The CDR3 coding sequence is TGTGCCAGCAGCGGGAGCCTGGGGCCCGAAAACATTCAGTACTTC.

CDR3 protein: CASSLDGSGRAPRMDTQYF. The CDR3 DNA reads TGCGCCAGCAGCTTGGATGGTAGCGGGAGGGCCCCCCGCATGGATACGCAGTATTTT. The chain couples TRBV5-1 to TRBJ2-3, with 11 bases fitting TRBD2. V was pared by 0 bases and J by 6 bases, with 15 bases of the junction left unmatched. This CDR3 contains 19 residues. Germline CDR1 reads SGHRS; CDR2 reads YFSETQ.

Many counts were recorded for this clonotype. The V call is TRBV29-1, the J call TRBJ2-1, with D tentatively TRBD2 (5 bases). Germline CDR1 SQVTM, CDR2 ANQGSEA. The length of the CDR3 is 14 residues. CDR3 in amino acids: CRVDSGTITNEQFF. The CDR3 DNA reads as TGCAGGGTGGACTCGGGCACAATAACCAATGAGCAGTTCTTC.

This clonotype was seen a handful of times. V usage is TRBV6-2 or TRBV6-3 and J usage is TRBJ2-1; the D gene is possibly TRBD2 (6 bases). The CDR3 sequence is 14 residues long. Germline V gene data show CDR1 as MNHEY and CDR2 as SVGEGT. Trimming left V 7 bases short and J 7 bases short, with 17 bases between. The CDR3 here is CASTDGGRGNEQFF. The CDR3 nucleotides read TGTGCCAGCACGGACGGCGGACGGGGGAATGAGCAGTTCTTC.

This clonotype has at least ten counts. V and J are TRBV27 and TRBJ1-5, with D possibly matching TRBD1 (6 bases). This CDR3 comprises 15 residues. V gave up 4 bases and J gave up 7 bases, with 17 bases separating them. Germline V lookup: CDR1 MNHEY, CDR2 SMNVEV (reference sequence). CDR3 loop: CASSSTTGNGQPQHF. For the CDR3, the DNA is TGTGCCAGCAGTTCCACCACAGGGAATGGGCAGCCCCAGCATTTT.

This rearrangement joins TRBV4-1 to TRBJ2-3; 7 nucleotides agree with TRBD2. The CDR3 loop spans 15 amino acids. The germline gives CDR1 MGHRA, CDR2 YSYEKL. After removal of 1 base from V and 1 base from J, the junction contained 2 bases not matched to a gene. DNA of the CDR3: TGCGCCAGCAGCCAAGCCGCGGGGGGCACAGATACGCAGTATTTT. It yields the protein CASSQAAGGTDTQYF.

The chain joins TRBV18 to TRBJ2-3, with D possibly matching TRBD2 (6 bases). CDR1 is KGHSH and CDR2 is LQKENI in the germline V gene. Trimming stripped 3 bases from V and 2 bases from J, with 15 bases between. The CDR3 extends over 16 amino acids. The CDR3 coding sequence is TGTGCCAGCTCACCGAACGGACTACCGAACACAGATACGCAGTATTTT. It yields the protein CASSPNGLPNTDTQYF.

The V call is TRBV5-6, the J call TRBJ2-7; D remains ambiguous. With 1 base removed from V and 5 bases from J, the gap between germline ends came to 7 bases. The CDR3 extends over 12 amino acids. Germline V lookup: CDR1 SGHDT, CDR2 YYEEEE. The CDR3 nucleotides are TGTGCCAGCAGCTTGTGGTCAAACGAGCAGTACTTC. It translates to CASSLWSNEQYF. Full variable domain (rest looked up from reference TRBV5-6 and TRBJ2-7): DAGVTQSPTHLIKTRGQQVTLRCSPKSGHDTVSWYQQALGQGPQFIFQYYEEEERQRGNFPDRFSGHQFPNYSSELNVNALLLGDSALYLCASSLWSNEQYFGPGTRLTVT.

The V and J genes are TRBV20-1 and TRBJ1-4; TRBD1 might be the D (5 bases). Trimming shortened V by 5 bases and J by 8 bases, and 9 bases separated the two germline ends. The CDR3 contains 11 residues. Germline CDR1 is DFQATT and CDR2 is SNEGSKA (reference sequence). The CDR3 sequence: CSASGGEKLFF. The CDR3 nucleotides are TGCAGTGCTTCTGGGGGGGAAAAACTGTTTTTT.

This clonotype was seen many times. The rearrangement uses TRBV7-2 and TRBJ1-2, with D perhaps TRBD1 (6 bases). Trimming removed 1 base at V and 4 bases at J, with 13 bases between. This CDR3 contains 15 residues. Germline V CDR1 and CDR2: SGHTA, FQGNSA. CDR3 region: CASSLVIRGPYGYTF. For the CDR3, the DNA is TGTGCCAGCAGCTTAGTTATCAGGGGCCCCTATGGCTACACCTTC.

The chain couples TRBV9 to TRBJ2-3, with a tentative D call TRBD2 (6 bases). Trimming took off 3 bases at V and 2 bases at J, with 10 bases between the two ends. The CDR3 runs 14 residues. Germline V lookup: CDR1 SGDLS, CDR2 YYNGEE. Here the CDR3 reads CASSEGDFTDTQYF. CDR3 nucleotide sequence: TGTGCCAGCAGCGAAGGGGACTTCACAGATACGCAGTATTTT.

The table lists this clonotype with many counts. The chain employs TRBV7-2 and TRBJ2-2, with D uncertain. Trimming removed 1 base from V and 1 base from J, with 7 bases in between. This CDR3 has 15 residues. The germline V gene encodes CDR1 SGHTA and CDR2 FQGNSA. The CDR3 bases are TGTGCCAGCAGCTTAGACAGACTGAACACCGGGGAGCTGTTTTTT. Translated: CASSLDRLNTGELFF.

This clonotype was recorded at least ten times. The chain uses TRBV29-1 and TRBJ2-3, with 12 nucleotides matching TRBD2. CDR3 length: 14 residues. From germline, CDR1 is SQVTM and CDR2 ANQGSEA. Germline trimming cut 4 bases from V and 6 bases from J; bases unmatched to any gene: 5. The CDR3 nucleotides are TGCAGCGTTGGACTAGCGGGAGTCGGGGATACGCAGTATTTT. Protein: CSVGLAGVGDTQYF.

This clonotype was observed many times. The J gene is TRBJ2-7, the V gene TRBV20-1; 9 bases match TRBD2. This CDR3 is 15 amino acids long. The germline V gene has CDR1 DFQATT and CDR2 SNEGSKA (reference sequence). Trimming at V came to 5 bases and at J to 6 bases, leaving 14 bases not matched to a gene. The CDR3 nucleotides are TGCAGTGCTGGAAATCCGGGACTAGCCGGAGGCGAGCAGTACTTC. Encoded protein: CSAGNPGLAGGEQYF.

This clonotype was counted at least ten times. This chain connects TRBV7-9 to TRBJ2-1; D is undetermined. Trimming cost V 0 bases and J 6 bases, with 9 bases left between them. Germline loops: CDR1 SEHNR, CDR2 FQNEAQ (reference sequence). This CDR3 comprises 14 residues. The CDR3 region is CASSLAFGLNEQFF. CDR3 in DNA: TGTGCCAGCAGCTTAGCGTTCGGTCTCAATGAGCAGTTCTTC. Full variable domain (outside the CDR3, taken from reference TRBV7-9 and TRBJ2-1): DTGVSQNPRHKITKRGQNVTFRCDPISEHNRLYWYRQTLGQGPEFLTYFQNEAQLEKSRLLSDRFSAERPKGSFSTLEIQRTEQGDSAMYLCASSLAFGLNEQFFGPGTRLTVL.

This clonotype was seen many times. The chain employs TRBV4-1 and TRBJ2-7, with D possibly TRBD2 on 5 matching bases. Germline CDR1 MGHRA, CDR2 YSYEKL. The CDR3 extends over 14 amino acids. V lost 4 bases and J 0 bases, leaving 10 bases between the germline ends. CDR3 loop: CASSPERSSYEQYF. CDR3 in DNA: TGCGCCAGCAGCCCGGAGCGGTCCTCCTACGAGCAGTACTTC.

This clonotype was seen only a few times. The V gene is TRBV5-1, the J gene TRBJ2-1; a weak D match, TRBD1 (6 bases). This CDR3 region has 17 residues. Looked up from germline, CDR1 is SGHRS and CDR2 is YFSETQ. Deletions cut 4 bases from V and 3 bases from J, with 20 bases between. In DNA, the CDR3 is TGCGCCAGCAGCAAACCCCTCCAGGGGACGGTCTACAATGAGCAGTTCTTC. Its translation is CASSKPLQGTVYNEQFF. Based on the CDR3 plus reference TRBV5-1 and TRBJ2-1, the full variable domain is KAGVTQTPRYLIKTRGQQVTLSCSPISGHRSVSWYQQTPGQGLQFLFEYFSETQRNKGNFPGRFSGRQFSNSRSEMNVSTLELGDSALYLCASSKPLQGTVYNEQFFGPGTRLTVL.

This clonotype has just a few counts. The V call is TRBV12-3 or TRBV12-4, the J call TRBJ2-5; 7 bases match TRBD2. Trimming cost V 5 bases and J 4 bases; bases outside gene matches: 10. The CDR3 contains 15 residues. The CDR3 region is CASSRPAGASETQYF. The CDR3 nucleotides read TGTGCCAGCAGTCGACCCGCGGGAGCCTCAGAGACCCAGTACTTC.

This clonotype showed up just a few times. V and J are TRBV29-1 and TRBJ2-2, with D uncertain. The CDR3 sequence is 10 residues long. Trimming took 3 bases from V and 4 from J, leaving 0 bases between them. Germline loops: CDR1 SQVTM, CDR2 ANQGSEA. CDR3 DNA sequence: TGCAGCGTTGACACCGGGGAGCTGTTTTTT. Residues: CSVDTGELFF.

This clonotype was found a few times. This rearrangement joins TRBV7-9 to TRBJ2-1, with 8 bases fitting TRBD1. The junction had 11 bases not matched to a gene; V was cut back by 6 bases and J by 7 bases. The CDR3 is made up of 15 amino acids. Germline lookup yields CDR1 SEHNR and CDR2 FQNEAQ (reference sequence). The CDR3 DNA reads TGTGCCAGCAGACCTAAACTTCGACAGGGGAATGAGCAGTTCTTC. This translates into CASRPKLRQGNEQFF.

The chain is built from TRBV2 and TRBJ1-1, with D possibly matching TRBD1 (5 bases). Trimming pared 6 bases from V and 1 base from J, leaving 9 bases between. The CDR3 is 13 amino acids. Germline CDR1 is SNHLY and CDR2 is FYNNEI. The CDR3, as DNA: TGTGCCAGCAGAGCAGGACAGAACACTGAAGCTTTCTTT. This gives the protein CASRAGQNTEAFF. Full variable domain (rest looked up from reference TRBV2 and TRBJ1-1): EPEVTQTPSHQVTQMGQEVILRCVPISNHLYFYWYRQILGQKVEFLVSFYNNEISEKSEIFDDQFSVERPDGSNFTLKIRSTKLEDSAMYFCASRAGQNTEAFFGQGTRLTVV.

This clonotype was detected many times. J is TRBJ2-3 and V is TRBV9; 9 bases align to TRBD2. The CDR3 consists of 15 residues. J was trimmed by 4 bases and V by 0 bases; bases with no gene match: 3. The germline V gene has CDR1 SGDLS and CDR2 YYNGEE. The CDR3 sequence is CASSVGTSVADTQYF. CDR3 in DNA: TGTGCCAGCAGCGTAGGGACTAGCGTGGCAGATACGCAGTATTTT. The entire variable domain, with the rest obtained from reference TRBV9 and TRBJ2-3, is as follows: DSGVTQTPKHLITATGQRVTLRCSPRSGDLSVYWYQQSLDQGLQFLIQYYNGEERAKGNILERFSAQQFPDLHSELNLSSLELGDSALYFCASSVGTSVADTQYFGPGTRLTVL.